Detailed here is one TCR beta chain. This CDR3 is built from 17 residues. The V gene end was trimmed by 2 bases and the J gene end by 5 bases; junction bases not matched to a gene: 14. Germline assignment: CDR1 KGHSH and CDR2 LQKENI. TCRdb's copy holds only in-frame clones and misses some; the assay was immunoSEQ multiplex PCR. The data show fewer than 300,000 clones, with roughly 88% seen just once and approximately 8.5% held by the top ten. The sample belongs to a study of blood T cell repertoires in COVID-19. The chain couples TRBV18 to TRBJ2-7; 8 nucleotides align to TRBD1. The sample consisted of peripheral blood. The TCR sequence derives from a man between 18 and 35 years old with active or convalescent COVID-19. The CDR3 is CASSPVVGVRGPHEQYF. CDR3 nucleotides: TGTGCCAGCTCACCAGTGGTGGGCGTCAGGGGGCCCCACGAGCAGTACTTC.